This paragraph covers one T cell receptor (beta chain) sequence. This sample is drawn from a study of blood T cell repertoires in COVID-19. Looking at the study overall: There were acute and convalescent COVID-19 samples, and they came from the United States, Italy and Spain. T cells, B-cell-depleted T cells, or PBMCs provided the cDNA or gDNA that served as material.

Original processing notes: Counts of nucleated cells, estimated from reference gene primer amplification, were obtained. Clones were sequenced by immunoSEQ multiplex PCR, and TCRdb holds only the in-frame ones, with some missing. The D gene and trimming were derived from the DNA, and the V and J assignments and clone size from that table. The sample gives more than 200,000 clones, 70% to 90% of which show up once; 11% is in the top ten. The CDR3 contains 14 residues. The germline V gene encodes CDR1 KGHSY and CDR2 FQNENV. Trimming shortened V by 0 bases and J by 2 bases, and 7 bases separated the two germline ends.

The receptor was isolated from a man aged 50 to 60 with COVID-19, enrolled during active disease. Sequencing used peripheral blood. The chain is built from TRBV16 and TRBJ1-2; no reliable D call. CDR3 in amino acids: CASSQSAQNYGYTF. In nucleotides, the CDR3 is TGTGCCAGCAGCCAATCGGCTCAGAACTATGGCTACACCTTC.